Here is one T cell receptor (beta chain) with its context. The antigen is not known. Per the germline V gene, CDR1 is SGHRS and CDR2 is YFSETQ. V was clipped by 4 bases and J by 10 bases, with 14 bases between them. The CDR3 contains 13 residues. These data belong to a study of shared clonotypes between healthy human individuals. Study information: CD8 memory received one plate per donor, CD8 naive two, CD4 memory three and CD4 naive three.

General study results and limits: Exclusively blood specimens were collected; tissue repertoires likely differ. Though the depth was large, rarefaction showed that sorted-subset sequencing was incomplete. Richness estimates generally favored naive over memory subsets.

This table comes from immunoSEQ multiplex PCR, and its TCRdb copy is limited to in-frame clones, with some not included. Altogether more than 2,000,000 clones are present, roughly 92% being singletons, with the ten largest covering over 0.12%. The genes are TRBV5-1 and TRBJ2-2; D not certain. The sequencing input was naive CD4+ T cells sorted from blood. Described subset: CD45RA+ positively selected. The TCR was taken from a young man in good health. CDR3 coding DNA: TGCGCCAGCAGCCATGACTCGATGCAGGAGCTGTTTTTT. Its translation: CASSHDSMQELFF.